This T cell receptor beta chain was captured by sequencing in a study of blood T cell repertoires in COVID-19. V lost 5 bases to trimming and J lost 5 bases; unmatched junction nucleotides: 8. Germline V gene sequence: CDR1 MDHEN, CDR2 SYDVKM. This CDR3 contains 15 residues. The count of this clone is one. The assay was immunoSEQ multiplex PCR, and TCRdb's table has in-frame clones only and misses some. The table includes 180,000 or so clones, over 75% detected once. Recovery among Cohort 3 donors was established by two negative PCRs, clearance, or symptom resolution. The J gene is TRBJ1-5, the V gene TRBV28; 8 positions match TRBD1. This TCR derives from a man in his forties or fifties who had recovered from COVID-19. The material sequenced was PBMCs or T cells enriched from blood (not recorded which). CDR3 protein: CASSPPQGADQPQHF. The CDR3 DNA reads as TGTGCCAGCAGTCCACCCCAGGGGGCGGATCAGCCCCAGCATTTT. Filled out from reference TRBV28 and TRBJ1-5, the complete variable domain reads DVKVTQSSRYLVKRTGEKVFLECVQDMDHENMFWYRQDPGLGLRLIYFSYDVKMKEKGDIPEGYSVSREKKERFSLILESASTNQTSMYLCASSPPQGADQPQHFGDGTRLSIL.